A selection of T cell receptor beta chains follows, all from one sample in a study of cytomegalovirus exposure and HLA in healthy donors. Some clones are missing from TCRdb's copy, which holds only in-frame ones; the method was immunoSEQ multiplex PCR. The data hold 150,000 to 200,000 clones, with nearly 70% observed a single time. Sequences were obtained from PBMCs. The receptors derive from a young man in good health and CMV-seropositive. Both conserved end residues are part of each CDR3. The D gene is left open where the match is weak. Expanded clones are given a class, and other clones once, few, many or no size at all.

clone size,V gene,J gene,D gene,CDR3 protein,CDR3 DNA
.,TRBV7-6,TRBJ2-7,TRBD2,CASSPLAGRYYEQYF,TGTGCCAGCAGCCCTCTAGCGGGAAGATACTACGAGCAGTACTTC
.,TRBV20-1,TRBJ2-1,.,CSAKGTGEQFF,TGCAGTGCTAAGGGAACAGGAGAGCAGTTCTTC
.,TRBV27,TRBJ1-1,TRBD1,CASSLRDRWNTEAFF,TGTGCCAGCAGTTTGCGGGACAGGTGGAACACTGAAGCTTTCTTT
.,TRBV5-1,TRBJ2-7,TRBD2,CASSYTSGSFYEQYF,TGCGCCAGCAGCTATACTAGCGGGAGTTTCTACGAGCAGTACTTC
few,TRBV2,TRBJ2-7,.,CSFFKQKAAYEQYF,TGTTCTTTTTTCAAGCAGAAGGCGGCATACGAGCAGTACTTC
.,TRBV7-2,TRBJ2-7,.,CASSTGVEQYF,TGTGCCAGCAGTACCGGGGTCGAGCAGTACTTC
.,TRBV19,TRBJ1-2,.,CASSIHQGYGYTF,TGTGCCAGTAGTATCCACCAGGGATATGGCTACACCTTC
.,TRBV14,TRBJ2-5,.,CASSQAQETQYF,TGTGCCAGCAGCCAGGCACAAGAGACCCAGTACTTC
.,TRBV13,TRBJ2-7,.,CASSSRNRRAYEQYF,TGTGCCAGCAGCTCGAGGAACCGGAGAGCCTACGAGCAGTACTTC
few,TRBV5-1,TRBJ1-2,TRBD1,CASSPGQILYGYTF,TGCGCCAGCAGCCCGGGACAGATTCTCTATGGCTACACCTTC
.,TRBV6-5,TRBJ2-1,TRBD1,CASSQQGLYNEQFF,TGTGCCAGCAGCCAACAGGGGCTCTACAATGAGCAGTTCTTC
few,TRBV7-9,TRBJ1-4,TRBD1,CASSKGQGSEKLFF,TGTGCCAGCAGTAAAGGACAGGGAAGTGAAAAACTGTTTTTT
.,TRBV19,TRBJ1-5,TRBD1,CASGGQAQHF,TGTGCCAGCGGGGGACAGGCCCAGCATTTT
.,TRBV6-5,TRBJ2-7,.,CATRKTYEQYF,TGTGCCACGCGTAAGACCTACGAGCAGTACTTC
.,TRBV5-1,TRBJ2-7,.,CASSSAYEQYF,TGCGCCAGCAGCTCCGCCTACGAGCAGTACTTC
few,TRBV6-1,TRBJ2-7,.,CASSDRLLYEQYF,TGTGCCAGCAGTGATCGTCTTCTCTACGAGCAGTACTTC
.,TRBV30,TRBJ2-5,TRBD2,CAWGRTSGRPLGEQYF,TGTGCCTGGGGACGGACTAGCGGGAGGCCGTTAGGGGAGCAGTACTTC
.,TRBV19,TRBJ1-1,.,CASSIIGGTEAFF,TGTGCCAGTAGTATTATCGGGGGCACTGAAGCTTTCTTT
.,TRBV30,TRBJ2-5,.,CAWSHRVRETQYF,TGTGCCTGGAGTCACCGGGTCCGGGAGACCCAGTACTTC
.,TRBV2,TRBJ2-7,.,CASGEGRGYEQYF,TGTGCCAGCGGGGAGGGCAGGGGCTACGAGCAGTACTTC
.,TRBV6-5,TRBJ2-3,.,CASSRRYTDTQYF,TGTGCCAGCAGTCGCCGGTACACAGATACGCAGTATTTT
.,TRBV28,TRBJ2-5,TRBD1,CASSPPTGPQETQYF,TGTGCCAGCAGTCCACCGACAGGGCCCCAAGAGACCCAGTACTTC
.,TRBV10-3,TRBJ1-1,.,CAISVRTENTEAFF,TGTGCCATCAGTGTGAGGACAGAGAACACTGAAGCTTTCTTT
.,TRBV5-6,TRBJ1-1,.,CASSFGPGRDTEAFF,TGTGCCAGCAGCTTTGGGCCAGGGAGGGACACTGAAGCTTTCTTT
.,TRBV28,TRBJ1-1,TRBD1,CASSFWGQGALDTEAFF,TGTGCCAGCAGTTTTTGGGGACAGGGGGCGCTTGACACTGAAGCTTTCTTT
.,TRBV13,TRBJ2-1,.,CASSLGRSSYNEQFF,TGTGCCAGCAGCCTGGGGAGGAGCTCCTACAATGAGCAGTTCTTC
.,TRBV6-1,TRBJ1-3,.,CASEPGGLSGNTIYF,TGTGCCAGCGAGCCGGGGGGGCTTTCTGGAAACACCATATATTTT
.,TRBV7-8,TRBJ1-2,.,CASSRSPSDGYTF,TGTGCCAGCAGCCGAAGCCCCTCTGATGGCTACACCTTC
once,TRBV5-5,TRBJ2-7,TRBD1,CASSTTGGHEQYF,TGTGCCAGCAGCACGACAGGGGGCCACGAGCAGTACTTC
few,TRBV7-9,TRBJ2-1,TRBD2,CASSLSGSNEQFF,TGTGCCAGCAGTCTTAGCGGGAGCAATGAGCAGTTCTTC
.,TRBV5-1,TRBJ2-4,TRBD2,CASSPTGGNIQYF,TGCGCCAGCAGCCCAACGGGAGGGAACATTCAGTACTTC
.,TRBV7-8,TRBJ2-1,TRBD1,CASSLSGTGIPNEQFF,TGTGCCAGCAGCTTGTCCGGGACAGGGATTCCCAATGAGCAGTTCTTC
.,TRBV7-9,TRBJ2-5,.,CASSPAAGPRTQYF,TGTGCCAGCAGCCCCGCCGCGGGTCCCCGGACCCAGTACTTC
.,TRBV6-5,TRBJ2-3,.,CASSVTSLRTDTQYF,TGTGCCAGCAGTGTTACTAGCTTGAGGACAGATACGCAGTATTTT
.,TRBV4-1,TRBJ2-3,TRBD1,CASSQEGTGTGFKDTQYF,TGCGCCAGCAGCCAAGAGGGAACGGGGACAGGTTTTAAGGATACGCAGTATTTT
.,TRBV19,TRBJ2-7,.,CASSRTGGLEQYF,TGTGCCAGTAGTAGGACCGGAGGTCTCGAGCAGTACTTC
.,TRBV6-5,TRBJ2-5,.,CASRGGGQETQYF,TGTGCCAGCAGGGGGGGTGGCCAAGAGACCCAGTACTTC
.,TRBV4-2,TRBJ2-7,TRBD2,CASSQGGALAGGTYVQYF,TGTGCCAGCAGCCAAGGGGGGGCCCTAGCGGGAGGGACCTACGTGCAGTACTTC
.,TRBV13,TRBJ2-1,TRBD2,CASSLGLAVYNEQFF,TGTGCCAGCAGCTTGGGACTAGCGGTGTACAATGAGCAGTTCTTC
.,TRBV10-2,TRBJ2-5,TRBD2,CASINASGTKETQYF,TGCGCCAGCATCAACGCTAGCGGGACGAAAGAGACCCAGTACTTC
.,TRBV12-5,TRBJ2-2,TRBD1,CASGPGQGEVGELFF,TGTGCTAGTGGTCCTGGACAGGGGGAGGTCGGGGAGCTGTTTTTT
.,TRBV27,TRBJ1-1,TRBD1,CASSLLGQGVGSNTEAFF,TGTGCCAGCAGTCTCCTCGGACAGGGGGTCGGTTCGAACACTGAAGCTTTCTTT
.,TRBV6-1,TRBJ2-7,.,CASSVDTSSYEQYF,TGTGCCAGCAGTGTCGACACGAGCTCCTACGAGCAGTACTTC
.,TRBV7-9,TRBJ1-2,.,CASSLGQGNYGYTF,TGTGCCAGCAGCTTAGGGCAGGGTAACTATGGCTACACCTTC
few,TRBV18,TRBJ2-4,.,CASSPTLQDENIQYF,TGTGCCAGCTCACCAACTTTACAGGACGAAAACATTCAGTACTTC
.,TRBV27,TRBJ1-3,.,CASSSPTGNTIYF,TGTGCCAGCAGTTCCCCAACTGGAAACACCATATATTTT
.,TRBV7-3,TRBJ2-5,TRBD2,CASSLAGGETQYF,TGTGCCAGCAGTTTAGCGGGAGGGGAGACCCAGTACTTC
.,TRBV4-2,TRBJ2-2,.,CASSQVFGGTFNTGELFF,TGTGCCAGCAGCCAAGTTTTTGGCGGGACCTTTAACACCGGGGAGCTGTTTTTT
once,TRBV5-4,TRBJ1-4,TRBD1,CASSPGTGIGATNEKLFF,TGTGCCAGCAGCCCCGGGACAGGGATAGGGGCAACTAATGAAAAACTGTTTTTT
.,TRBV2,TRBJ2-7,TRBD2,CASNPGLAPYEQYF,TGTGCCAGCAATCCGGGACTAGCGCCCTACGAGCAGTACTTC
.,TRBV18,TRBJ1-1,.,CASSPWGGANTEAFF,TGTGCCAGCTCACCATGGGGGGGCGCGAACACTGAAGCTTTCTTT
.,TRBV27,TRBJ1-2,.,CASSLEGYGYTF,TGTGCCAGCAGCCTAGAGGGATATGGCTACACCTTC